This T cell receptor beta chain was recorded in a study of monozygotic twins with inflammatory bowel disease. Findings and caveats of the study: Versus healthy twins, IBD patients showed fewer clonotypes shared with others, especially with disease activity.

The CDR3 is 14 residues long. Germline CDR1 and CDR2: MDHEN and SYDVKM. Researchers used template switching to add UMIs featuring a 6-nucleotide sample barcode. TCRdb reprocessed the 5' RACE reads; each CDR3 protein has one entry and no DNA is given. This sample's table has 200,000 to 250,000 distinct CDR3 sequences. Note on this clonotype: The antigen is unknown.

J is TRBJ1-2 and V is TRBV28; without DNA, the TCRdb call of TRBD1 cannot be checked. The sequence was obtained from a human donor with ulcerative colitis or Crohn's disease, or a healthy co-twin of an affected twin (not recorded which). The specimen sequenced was blood. The CDR3 sequence: CASSLMRGDYGYTF.